This T cell receptor (beta chain) emerged from a study of blood T cells in healthy people across ages. The study, taken as a whole, reports: Relative to aged donors, long-lived donors carried more naive CD4+ cells and displayed higher diversity.

The CDR3 contains 13 residues. The V end was cut by 3 bases, the J end by 4 bases, with 12 bases between. The germline gives CDR1 SQVTM, CDR2 ANQGSEA. Primers used in a second PCR of roughly 7 to 12 cycles were a sample-barcoded 5' primer and a J-beta primer mix. TCRdb itself ran the 5' RACE reads through MiXCR, one entry per CDR3 protein. The sample includes 1.5 million to 2 million distinct CDR3 sequences, roughly 27% of them seen just once. This clonotype was seen ten or more times. Its target is not known. Material: blood. This TCR came from a woman aged 30 to 39 in good health. The V and J genes are TRBV29-1 and TRBJ1-2, with D tentatively TRBD1 (5 bases). CDR3 coding DNA: TGCAGCGTTGACGGCCCAGGGAGCTATGGCTACACCTTC. Protein product: CSVDGPGSYGYTF.